The 11 T cell receptor beta chains given below trace back to one sample, sequenced in a study of cytomegalovirus exposure and HLA in healthy donors. PCR was performed using 60 Vbeta and 13 Jbeta primers. Profiled with immunoSEQ multiplex PCR; TCRdb holds only in-frame clones, not every one. In the table there are about 160,000 clones, roughly 85% of which are singletons. Input material: PBMCs. The receptor set was obtained from a man aged 18 to 29 in good health and CMV-seropositive.

The chain carries TRBV9 and TRBJ1-2, with TRBD1 as a possible D gene (5 bases). Germline CDR1 and CDR2: SGDLS and YYNGEE. V gave up 4 bases and J gave up 3 bases, with 22 bases separating them. The CDR3 sequence is 17 residues long. The CDR3 DNA sequence: TGTGCCAGCAGCTATACCACCGGAGGGGTTGGAGACTATGGCTACACCTTC. As protein: CASSYTTGGVGDYGYTF.

The chain is built from TRBV7-9 and TRBJ2-7; tentative D call: TRBD2 (6 bases). The germline gives CDR1 SEHNR, CDR2 FQNEAQ (reference sequence). The CDR3 runs 13 residues. The V end lost 4 bases, the J end lost 2 bases, and 9 bases lay between the germline ends. In DNA, the CDR3 is TGTGCCAGCAGCTACGGGAGCCCCTACGAGCAGTACTTC. As protein: CASSYGSPYEQYF.

On this clone: The same CDR3 also results from other DNA sequences found in this sample. The gene calls are TRBV15 and TRBJ2-7; 9 nucleotides match TRBD1. Trimming at V came to 0 bases and at J to 4 bases, leaving 1 base not matched to a gene. The germline V gene encodes CDR1 LNHNV and CDR2 YYDKDF (reference sequence). The CDR3 has 14 residues. CDR3 sequence: CATSREGTGYEQYF. CDR3 DNA sequence: TGTGCCACCAGCAGAGAGGGGACAGGGTACGAGCAGTACTTC.

The chain is built from TRBV2 and TRBJ2-7; weak D call: TRBD2 (5 bases). Per germline, CDR1 SNHLY and CDR2 FYNNEI. V dropped 8 bases and J dropped 4 bases, with 15 bases sitting between them. The CDR3 extends over 13 amino acids. Here the CDR3 reads CASGDGGIYEQYF. CDR3 in DNA: TGTGCCAGCGGAGACGGAGGAATATACGAGCAGTACTTC. The full variable domain, with the rest looked up from reference TRBV2 and TRBJ2-7, is EPEVTQTPSHQVTQMGQEVILRCVPISNHLYFYWYRQILGQKVEFLVSFYNNEISEKSEIFDDQFSVERPDGSNFTLKIRSTKLEDSAMYFCASGDGGIYEQYFGPGTRLTVT.

This chain connects TRBV4-3 to TRBJ2-7; TRBD1 is a possible D gene (6 bases). Trimming cost V 4 bases and J 0 bases, with 16 bases left between them. Germline CDR1 reads LGHNA; CDR2 reads YSLEER. The CDR3 sequence is 16 residues long. The CDR3 DNA follows: TGCGCCAGCAGCCCTGCTTCAGGGGACCTCTCCTACGAGCAGTACTTC. Residues: CASSPASGDLSYEQYF.

The V and J genes are TRBV2 and TRBJ2-1; TRBD2 matches at 11 bases. The V gene end was trimmed by 6 bases and the J gene end by 8 bases; junction bases not matched to a gene: 9. Germline loops: CDR1 SNHLY, CDR2 FYNNEI. The CDR3 loop spans 15 amino acids. Here the CDR3 reads CASSELSGGVYEQFF. The CDR3 DNA sequence: TGTGCCAGCAGCGAACTTAGCGGGGGGGTCTATGAGCAGTTCTTC.

The chain uses TRBV11-2 and TRBJ1-3; 10 bases are shared with TRBD1. Unmatched junction bases numbered 11, after V lost 2 bases and J lost 1 base. This CDR3 has 19 amino acids. CDR1 is SGHAT and CDR2 is FQNNGV in the germline V gene. The CDR3 DNA reads as TGTGCCAGCAGCTTAAATGGGGGTTTGGACAGGGGGTCTGGAAACACCATATATTTT. Protein product: CASSLNGGLDRGSGNTIYF.

This sequence joins TRBV7-9 and TRBJ1-1; D uncertain. Germline CDR1 SEHNR, CDR2 FQNEAQ (reference sequence). V was shortened by 5 bases and J by 0 bases, with 16 bases between the two germline ends. This CDR3 has 16 amino acids. The CDR3 bases are TGTGCCAGCAGCAACGGGGAGGGTGGTATGAACACTGAAGCTTTCTTT. Translating gives CASSNGEGGMNTEAFF.

The chain employs TRBV29-1 and TRBJ1-1; TRBD1 matches 7 bases. The CDR3 sequence is 11 residues long. Unmatched junction bases numbered 3, after V lost 5 bases and J lost 6 bases. The V gene's germline CDR1 is SQVTM and CDR2 ANQGSEA. CDR3 nucleotides: TGCAGCGTTAAACAGGGGTCTGAAGCTTTCTTT. Its translation: CSVKQGSEAFF.

The V call is TRBV29-1, the J call TRBJ1-2, with D unresolved. This CDR3 has 13 amino acids. CDR1 and CDR2 (germline): SQVTM, ANQGSEA. V lost 4 bases and J lost 6, with 15 bases in between. This CDR3 is CSVAAGPLNGYTF. The CDR3 nucleotides read TGCAGCGTTGCAGCTGGGCCTCTGAATGGCTACACCTTC. The full variable domain, completed using reference TRBV29-1 and TRBJ1-2, is SAVISQKPSRDICQRGTSLTIQCQVDSQVTMMFWYRQQPGQSLTLIATANQGSEATYESGFVIDKFPISRPNLTFSTLTVSNMSPEDSSIYLCSVAAGPLNGYTFGSGTRLTVV.

This sequence joins TRBV4-2 and TRBJ1-2; D call uncertain. Germline-derived CDR1 and CDR2 are LGHNA and YNFKEQ. This CDR3 has 16 residues. Trimming removed 3 bases from V and 2 bases from J, with 16 bases in between. For the CDR3, the DNA is TGTGCCAGCAGCCATGTGGACTCAGGATTAAACTATGGCTACACCTTC. It yields the protein CASSHVDSGLNYGYTF.